A selection of T cell receptor beta chains follows, all from one sample in a study of shared clonotypes between healthy human individuals. TCRdb keeps only in-frame clones here, not all; method: immunoSEQ multiplex PCR. The profile shows fewer than 850,000 clones, 96% of them singletons. The specimen was naive CD8+ T cells sorted from blood. These TCRs come from a man aged 30 to 39 in good health. Each CDR3 is given with its conserved first and last residue. Fields, in order: CDR3 protein, CDR3 DNA, J gene, V gene, D gene, clone size. A D gene is named only where the DNA matches it firmly. Expanded clones get a size class; other rows say once, few or many, or leave the size out.

CAWGTGTREYEQYF | TGTGCCTGGGGTACCGGGACTAGAGAATACGAGCAGTACTTC | TRBJ2-7 | TRBV30 | TRBD2 | -
CASRTAGDEQFF | TGTGCCAGCAGAACAGCGGGTGACGAGCAGTTCTTC | TRBJ2-1 | TRBV27 | - | -
CASSLSALGGETQYF | TGTGCCAGCAGTTTATCGGCTTTAGGAGGAGAGACCCAGTACTTC | TRBJ2-5 | TRBV27 | - | -
CATSPRQGGNQPQHF | TGTGCCACCAGCCCGCGACAGGGGGGCAATCAGCCCCAGCATTTT | TRBJ1-5 | TRBV15 | TRBD1 | -
CASVSYEQYF | TGTGCCAGCGTGTCCTACGAGCAGTACTTC | TRBJ2-7 | TRBV6-1 | - | -
CASSLGLAGVPYWDEQFF | TGTGCCAGCAGCTTAGGGCTAGCGGGAGTACCCTATTGGGATGAGCAGTTCTTC | TRBJ2-1 | TRBV7-8 | TRBD2 | -
CASSQVTGELFF | TGTGCCAGCAGCCAAGTGACCGGGGAGCTGTTTTTT | TRBJ2-2 | TRBV9 | - | -
CASNGNEQYF | TGTGCCAGCAATGGAAACGAGCAGTACTTC | TRBJ2-7 | TRBV2 | - | -
CASSLANSGIEAFF | TGCGCCAGCAGCTTGGCAAACAGTGGGATCGAAGCTTTCTTT | TRBJ1-1 | TRBV5-1 | - | -
CASSVGDRGLSDTQYF | TGTGCCAGCAGCGTTGGCGACAGGGGGCTTTCAGATACGCAGTATTTT | TRBJ2-3 | TRBV9 | TRBD1 | -
CKRYGEGDQGQPQHF | TGCAAACGGTACGGGGAGGGGGACCAAGGTCAGCCCCAGCATTTT | TRBJ1-5 | TRBV29-1 | - | -
CASSQDYLAGELFF | TGCGCCAGCAGCCAAGATTATTTGGCCGGGGAGCTGTTTTTT | TRBJ2-2 | TRBV4-3 | - | -
CAGTQVREPNTGELFF | TGTGCCGGGACCCAGGTTAGGGAGCCGAACACCGGGGAGCTGTTTTTT | TRBJ2-2 | TRBV30 | - | once
CASSPLRANTEAFF | TGTGCCAGCAGCCCCCTCAGGGCGAACACTGAAGCTTTCTTT | TRBJ1-1 | TRBV5-5 | - | -
CASRDSLITEAFF | TGTGCCAGCAGGGACAGTCTAATCACTGAAGCTTTCTTT | TRBJ1-1 | TRBV2 | - | -
CASSLENFYPSQEYF | TGTGCCAGCAGCTTGGAGAATTTTTATCCAAGTCAAGAGTACTTC | TRBJ2-7 | TRBV11-2 | - | once
CASASGRGLEQYF | TGTGCCAGCGCCTCAGGCAGGGGGCTTGAGCAGTACTTC | TRBJ2-7 | TRBV27 | TRBD1 | -
CSVKRGSSYNEQFF | TGCAGCGTCAAGCGGGGCAGCTCCTACAATGAGCAGTTCTTC | TRBJ2-1 | TRBV29-1 | TRBD2 | -
CASRGGSYNEQFF | TGTGCCAGCCGCGGGGGGTCCTACAATGAGCAGTTCTTC | TRBJ2-1 | TRBV10-3 | TRBD2 | -
CASSQRTKRAGTGELFF | TGCGCCAGCAGCCAACGCACTAAGAGGGCGGGGACCGGGGAGCTGTTTTTT | TRBJ2-2 | TRBV4-1 | - | -
CASSLGTSGYNEQFF | TGCGCCAGCAGCTTGGGGACTAGCGGGTATAATGAGCAGTTCTTC | TRBJ2-1 | TRBV5-1 | TRBD2 | -
CATSTGNEQFF | TGTGCCACCAGCACCGGGAATGAGCAGTTCTTC | TRBJ2-1 | TRBV15 | - | -
CASSLGAVSYNEQFF | TGTGCCAGCAGCTTAGGAGCGGTATCCTACAATGAGCAGTTCTTC | TRBJ2-1 | TRBV7-3 | - | -
CASLGAKGRYGYTF | TGTGCCAGCCTGGGGGCAAAGGGCCGCTATGGCTACACCTTC | TRBJ1-2 | TRBV25-1 | - | -
CASSPLRTGFRDTQYF | TGTGCCAGCAGCCCCTTACGGACAGGGTTTCGGGATACGCAGTATTTT | TRBJ2-3 | TRBV14 | TRBD1 | -
CASGLNGGSTSYNEQFF | TGTGCCAGCGGATTAAATGGCGGGAGTACCTCCTACAATGAGCAGTTCTTC | TRBJ2-1 | TRBV7-2 | TRBD2 | -
CASSLGHTGELFF | TGTGCCAGCAGCTTAGGGCACACCGGGGAGCTGTTTTTT | TRBJ2-2 | TRBV13 | - | -
CASSFRQGSNQPQHF | TGTGCCAGCAGCTTTCGCCAGGGTAGTAATCAGCCCCAGCATTTT | TRBJ1-5 | TRBV5-5 | - | -
CASSNGQFYNEQFF | TGTGCCAGTAGTAATGGACAGTTTTACAATGAGCAGTTCTTC | TRBJ2-1 | TRBV19 | - | -
CASSFGGRVTDTQYF | TGTGCCAGCAGTTTTGGGGGGAGGGTTACAGATACGCAGTATTTT | TRBJ2-3 | TRBV27 | TRBD2 | -
CASSSHRGNTEAFF | TGTGCCAGCAGCTCCCACAGGGGGAACACTGAAGCTTTCTTT | TRBJ1-1 | TRBV11-2 | TRBD1 | -
CASSLYEQFF | TGCGCCAGCAGTCTGTATGAGCAGTTCTTC | TRBJ2-1 | TRBV10-1 | - | -
CASSIPGPQFF | TGTGCCAGTAGCATACCGGGACCGCAGTTCTTC | TRBJ2-1 | TRBV19 | - | -
CSVEWRDRGGTDTQYF | TGCAGCGTTGAATGGAGGGACAGGGGAGGCACAGATACGCAGTATTTT | TRBJ2-3 | TRBV29-1 | TRBD1 | -
CASSLVHSGGEQFF | TGTGCCAGCAGCTTAGTTCACAGCGGGGGAGAGCAGTTCTTC | TRBJ2-1 | TRBV7-2 | TRBD2 | -
CASSSHDRSSLGTEAFF | TGTGCCAGTAGTAGCCACGACAGGAGTTCTTTGGGCACTGAAGCTTTCTTT | TRBJ1-1 | TRBV19 | - | -
CSVPKPYSYEQYF | TGCAGCGTTCCTAAACCGTACTCCTACGAGCAGTACTTC | TRBJ2-7 | TRBV29-1 | - | -
CASKAGYSNQPQHF | TGTGCCAGCAAGGCGGGTTATAGCAATCAGCCCCAGCATTTT | TRBJ1-5 | TRBV27 | - | -
CASSGVGTSYEQYF | TGCGCCAGCAGTGGAGTCGGCACCTCCTACGAGCAGTACTTC | TRBJ2-7 | TRBV10-2 | - | -